One sample yielded the 18 T cell receptor beta chains listed below, sequenced in a study of response to subunit inactivated influenza vaccine. TCRdb called the RT-PCR reads again in MiXCR, with one record for every CDR3 protein. The table includes about 530,000 distinct CDR3 sequences, 10% to 15% detected once. Sequencing used PBMCs from blood, obtained roughly 45 days after vaccination. All receptors come from a man in his fifties who received an inactivated influenza vaccine.

The V and J genes are TRBV20-1 and TRBJ1-5; D gene unclear. The CDR3 is 12 amino acids. Germline assignment: CDR1 DFQATT and CDR2 SNEGSKA (reference sequence). V lost 1 base and J 6 bases, leaving 7 bases between the germline ends. CDR3 sequence: CSARATSQPQHF. Here the CDR3 DNA reads TGCAGTGCTAGAGCCACAAGTCAGCCCCAGCATTTT.

With regard to this clonotype: A much larger clonotype is one base distant, so this may be a read error. This chain joins TRBV7-9 and TRBJ2-3, with 12 bases identical to TRBD2. This CDR3 spans 15 amino acids. In germline, CDR1 is SEHNR, CDR2 FQNEAQ (reference sequence). The CDR3 region is CAISELAGGTDTQYF. The DNA for the CDR3 is TGTGCCATCAGCGAACTAGCGGGGGGAACAGATACGCAGTATTTT.

This clonotype was detected only a few times. The V and J genes are TRBV5-4 and TRBJ2-3; the D gene could be TRBD1 or TRBD2 (5 bases each). Trimming shortened V by 2 bases and J by 0 bases, and 10 bases separated the two germline ends. This CDR3 spans 15 amino acids. CDR1 and CDR2 (germline): SGHNT, YYREEE (reference sequence). The chain's CDR3 is CASSFGAASTDTQYF. The CDR3, as DNA: TGTGCCAGCAGCTTCGGGGCGGCTAGCACAGATACGCAGTATTTT.

The rearrangement joins TRBV7-9 to TRBJ1-1, with D unresolved. The CDR3 spans 14 residues. The V gene lost 0 bases and the J gene lost 3 bases, with 8 bases spanning the gap. Germline V gene sequence: CDR1 SEHNR, CDR2 FQNEAQ (reference sequence). The CDR3: CASSLAVGYTEAFF. The CDR3, as DNA: TGTGCCAGCAGCTTAGCGGTGGGGTACACTGAAGCTTTCTTT.

The gene calls are TRBV12-3 or TRBV12-4 and TRBJ1-1, with TRBD1 as a possible D gene (5 bases). Trimming took 1 base from V and 0 from J, leaving 15 bases between them. The CDR3 extends over 17 amino acids. The CDR3 loop reads CASSLDGGTYMNTEAFF. The CDR3 DNA sequence: TGTGCCAGCAGTTTAGATGGGGGGACGTACATGAACACTGAAGCTTTCTTT.

The V call is TRBV7-8, the J call TRBJ2-3; 8 bases match TRBD2. This CDR3 contains 16 residues. The V segment lost 1 base and the J segment 2 bases; nucleotides outside the gene matches: 5. Germline V lookup: CDR1 SGHVS, CDR2 FQNEAQ. The CDR3 loop reads CASSLGGGPNTDTQYF. Here the CDR3 DNA reads TGTGCCAGCAGCTTAGGCGGGGGGCCCAACACAGATACGCAGTATTTT.

This clonotype was counted a few times. The rearrangement links TRBV28 to TRBJ2-5, with D maybe TRBD1 (5 bases). V was cut by 6 bases and J by 4 bases, with 12 bases left in between. Germline CDR1 and CDR2: MDHEN and SYDVKM. CDR3 length: 13 amino acids. CDR3 in amino acids: CASRSQERETQYF. In nucleotides, the CDR3 is TGTGCCAGCAGATCACAGGAAAGAGAGACCCAGTACTTC.

Only a few counts were recorded for this clonotype. The genes are TRBV7-3 and TRBJ1-1; tentatively, D is TRBD1 (5 bases). This CDR3 spans 16 amino acids. Trimming shortened V by 5 bases and J by 4 bases, and 20 bases separated the two germline ends. Per germline, CDR1 SGHTA and CDR2 FQGTGA. CDR3 sequence: CASSPKTVRRGTEAFF. The CDR3 DNA reads TGTGCCAGCAGCCCCAAGACAGTAAGGCGAGGCACTGAAGCTTTCTTT.

This clonotype was counted between two and nine times. The V and J genes are TRBV7-6 and TRBJ2-5, with D perhaps TRBD1 (6 bases). Trimming removed 1 base at V and 2 bases at J, with 8 bases between. The CDR3 loop spans 14 amino acids. Germline values: CDR1 SGHVS, CDR2 FNYEAQ. CDR3 nucleotides: TGTGCCAGCAGCTTAGGAGACAGGCAAGAGACCCAGTACTTC. Encoded protein: CASSLGDRQETQYF.

This clonotype has just a few counts. The chain carries TRBV20-1 and TRBJ2-3; a weak D match, TRBD2 (5 bases). This CDR3 contains 17 residues. Germline CDR1 DFQATT, CDR2 SNEGSKA (reference sequence). The V and J ends lost 2 bases and 5 bases respectively, with 23 bases between them. CDR3 in DNA: TGCAGTGCTAGACGAGTGAGCGCCGGGATGTGGGGAGATACGCAGTATTTT. Translation gives CSARRVSAGMWGDTQYF.

The gene calls are TRBV20-1 and TRBJ2-7; 11 bases match TRBD1. V lost 5 bases to trimming and J lost 1 base; unmatched junction nucleotides: 7. Germline CDR1 and CDR2: DFQATT and SNEGSKA (reference sequence). The CDR3 has 15 amino acids. The CDR3 here is CSAGPGTGGSYEQYF. CDR3 in DNA: TGCAGTGCTGGACCCGGGACAGGGGGTTCCTACGAGCAGTACTTC.

This clonotype was picked up many times. This chain uses TRBV20-1 with TRBJ2-2; 7 nucleotides align to TRBD2. CDR1 and CDR2 from the germline V gene are DFQATT and SNEGSKA (reference sequence). The CDR3 is made up of 14 amino acids. Trimming at V came to 3 bases and at J to 6 bases, leaving 7 bases not matched to a gene. The CDR3: CSASTSAASGELFF. CDR3 in DNA: TGCAGTGCTAGTACTAGCGCAGCCTCCGGGGAGCTGTTTTTT.

This clonotype was seen only a few times. The chain couples TRBV7-9 to TRBJ2-2, with 10 bases lining up with TRBD1. V trimming: 6 bases; J trimming: 4 bases; junction bases outside the gene matches: 2. Germline V gene sequence: CDR1 SEHNR, CDR2 FQNEAQ (reference sequence). There are 14 residues in the CDR3. CDR3 sequence: CASRGTGVTGELFF. The CDR3 DNA reads TGTGCCAGCAGGGGGACAGGGGTCACCGGGGAGCTGTTTTTT. Supplemented by reference TRBV7-9 and TRBJ2-2, the full variable domain reads DTGVSQNPRHKITKRGQNVTFRCDPISEHNRLYWYRQTLGQGPEFLTYFQNEAQLEKSRLLSDRFSAERPKGSFSTLEIQRTEQGDSAMYLCASRGTGVTGELFFGEGSRLTVL.

The rearrangement uses TRBV9 and TRBJ2-3, with a possible D match to TRBD1 (6 bases). This CDR3 comprises 17 residues. Germline loops: CDR1 SGDLS, CDR2 YYNGEE. Between the trimmed V and J ends, which lost 2 bases and 0 bases, there was a span of 16 bases. Here the CDR3 reads CASSVVPGTKSTDTQYF. Here the CDR3 DNA reads TGTGCCAGCAGCGTGGTTCCCGGGACAAAGAGCACAGATACGCAGTATTTT.

The CDR3 protein is CSVERTGGTDTQYF. Written as DNA, the CDR3 is TGCAGCGTTGAAAGGACAGGGGGCACAGATACGCAGTATTTT. The V call is TRBV29-1, the J call TRBJ2-3, with 9 bases that match TRBD1. Germline V gene sequence: CDR1 SQVTM, CDR2 ANQGSEA. V gave up 2 bases and J gave up 1 base; unmatched junction bases: 1. The CDR3 spans 14 residues.

The chain joins TRBV10-3 to TRBJ2-5; D possibly corresponds to TRBD1 (6 bases). V was cut by 4 bases and J by 5 bases, with 11 bases left in between. The CDR3 spans 13 residues. The germline CDR1 and CDR2 sequences are ENHRY and SYGVKD. Written as DNA, the CDR3 is TGTGCCATCAGTGTAGGCCAGGGGGAGACCCAGTACTTC. Its protein is CAISVGQGETQYF.

This clonotype has a handful of counts. This chain connects TRBV7-9 to TRBJ2-7; D is undetermined. CDR1 is SEHNR and CDR2 is FQNEAQ in the germline V gene (reference sequence). The V end lost 9 bases, the J end lost 3 bases, and 12 bases lay between the germline ends. CDR3 length: 12 amino acids. CDR3 DNA: TGTGCCAGTGAGACCGCAGACTACGAGCAGTACTTC. Protein: CASETADYEQYF.

This clonotype was seen only a few times. This chain connects TRBV3-1 to TRBJ2-1, with 12 nucleotides matching TRBD2. Germline assignment: CDR1 LGHDT and CDR2 YNNKEL (reference sequence). The junction had 12 bases not matched to a gene; V was cut back by 1 base and J by 8 bases. CDR3 length: 18 amino acids. The CDR3: CASSQGTPSGRAFDEQFF. As DNA, the CDR3 is TGTGCCAGCAGCCAAGGGACCCCTAGCGGGAGGGCTTTTGATGAGCAGTTCTTC.